This T cell receptor beta chain originates from a study of cytomegalovirus exposure and HLA in healthy donors. General study findings and limits: Owing to their indistinguishability, certain V segments, notably TRBV6-2 and TRBV6-3, were excluded. When a later analysis was performed, an Asian-associated ancestry cluster reportedly had fewer N-insertions than the roughly 630-donor mean. For TCR beta chains, V- and J-gene trimming was later linked to a missense DCLRE1C variant.

V gave up 6 bases and J gave up 8 bases, with 17 bases separating them. This CDR3 contains 15 residues. CDR1 LNHNV and CDR2 YYDKDF come from the germline V gene (reference sequence). Turning to this clone: What it recognizes is unknown.

It was with 60 Vbeta and 13 Jbeta primers that the PCR ran. Generated by immunoSEQ multiplex PCR, the TCRdb table keeps only in-frame clones and is missing some. The profile covers 200,000 to 250,000 clones, with approximately 84% appearing a single time and about 0.58% taken by the ten largest. This chain joins TRBV15 and TRBJ1-6; D possibly corresponds to TRBD1 (6 bases). The sequence was collected from a woman aged 40 to 50 in good health and CMV-seronegative. The sample was PBMCs. The DNA for the CDR3 is TGTGCCACCAGGGCACCGGGCGGGGGGCATTCACCCCTCCACTTT. Translated: CATRAPGGGHSPLHF.